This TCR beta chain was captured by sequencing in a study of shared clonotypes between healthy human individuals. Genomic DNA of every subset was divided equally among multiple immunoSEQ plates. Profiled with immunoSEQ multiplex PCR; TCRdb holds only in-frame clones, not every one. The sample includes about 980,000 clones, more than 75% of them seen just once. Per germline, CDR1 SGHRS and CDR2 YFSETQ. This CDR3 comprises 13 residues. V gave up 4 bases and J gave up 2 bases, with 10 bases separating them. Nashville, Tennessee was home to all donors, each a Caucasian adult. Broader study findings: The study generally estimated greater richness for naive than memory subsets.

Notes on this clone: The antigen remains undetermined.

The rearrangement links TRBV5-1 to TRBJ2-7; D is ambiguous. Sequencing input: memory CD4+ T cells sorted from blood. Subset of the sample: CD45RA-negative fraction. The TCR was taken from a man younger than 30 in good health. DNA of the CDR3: TGCGCCAGCAGCCCCCCAGGAGCCTACGAGCAGTACTTC. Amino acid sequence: CASSPPGAYEQYF.